This TCR beta chain derives from a study of T cell responses to AZD1222 COVID-19 vaccine. Sequenced by immunoSEQ multiplex PCR; TCRdb stores in-frame clones only, minus some. The sample has roughly 100,000 clones; about 89% are singletons. This CDR3 region has 14 residues. CDR1 is LNHDA, CDR2 SQIVND, per germline (reference sequence). With V trimmed by 5 bases and J by 8 bases, 7 bases remained unmatched. The count of this clone is one. This chain links TRBV19 with TRBJ1-4; 8 nucleotides align to TRBD1. The sequences come from peripheral blood, collected on day 0 of AZD1222 vaccination. This clonotype was sampled from an adult in good health. CDR3 region: CASSPTGVREKLFF. The DNA for the CDR3 is TGTGCCAGTAGTCCGACAGGGGTACGGGAAAAACTGTTTTTT. Full variable domain (rest looked up from reference TRBV19 and TRBJ1-4): DGGITQSPKYLFRKEGQNVTLSCEQNLNHDAMYWYRQDPGQGLRLIYYSQIVNDFQKGDIAEGYSVSREKKESFPLTVTSAQKNPTAFYLCASSPTGVREKLFFGSGTQLSVL.